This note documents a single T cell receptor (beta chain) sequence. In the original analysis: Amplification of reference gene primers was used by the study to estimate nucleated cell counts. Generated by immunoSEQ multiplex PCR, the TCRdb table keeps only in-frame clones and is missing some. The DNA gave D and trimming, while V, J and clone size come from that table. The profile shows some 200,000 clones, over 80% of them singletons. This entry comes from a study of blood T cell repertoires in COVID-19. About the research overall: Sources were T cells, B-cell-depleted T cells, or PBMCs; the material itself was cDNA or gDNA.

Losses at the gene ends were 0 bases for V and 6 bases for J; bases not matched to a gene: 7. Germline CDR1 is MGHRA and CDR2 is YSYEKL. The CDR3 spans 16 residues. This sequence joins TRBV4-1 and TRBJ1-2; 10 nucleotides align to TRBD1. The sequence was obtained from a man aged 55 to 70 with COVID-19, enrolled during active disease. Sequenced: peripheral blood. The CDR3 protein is CASSQDGTGVVHGYTF. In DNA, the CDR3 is TGCGCCAGCAGCCAAGACGGGACAGGGGTAGTTCATGGCTACACCTTC.